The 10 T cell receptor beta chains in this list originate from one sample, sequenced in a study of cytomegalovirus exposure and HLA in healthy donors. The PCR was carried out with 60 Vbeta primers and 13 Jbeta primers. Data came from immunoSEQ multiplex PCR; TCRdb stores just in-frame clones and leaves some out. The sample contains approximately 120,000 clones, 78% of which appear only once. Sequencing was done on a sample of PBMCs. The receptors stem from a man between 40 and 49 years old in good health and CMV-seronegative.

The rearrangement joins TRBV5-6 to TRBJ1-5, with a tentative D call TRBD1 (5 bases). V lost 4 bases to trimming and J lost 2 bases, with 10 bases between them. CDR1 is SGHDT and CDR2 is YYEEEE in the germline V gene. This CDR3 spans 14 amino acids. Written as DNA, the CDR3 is TGTGCCAGCAGCCCTGAAGGGGGCAATCAGCCCCAGCATTTT. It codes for CASSPEGGNQPQHF.

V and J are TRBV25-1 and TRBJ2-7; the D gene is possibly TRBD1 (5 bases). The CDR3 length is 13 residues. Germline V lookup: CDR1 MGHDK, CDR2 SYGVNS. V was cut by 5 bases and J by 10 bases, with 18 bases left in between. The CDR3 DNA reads TGTGCCAGCAGTTCAACGGTCTGGGGCGATCAGTACTTC. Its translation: CASSSTVWGDQYF.

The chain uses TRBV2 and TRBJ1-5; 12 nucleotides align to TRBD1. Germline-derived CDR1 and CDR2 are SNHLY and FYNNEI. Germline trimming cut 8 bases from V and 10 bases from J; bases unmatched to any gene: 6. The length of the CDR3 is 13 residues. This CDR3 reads CASGRDRGRPQHF. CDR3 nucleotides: TGTGCCAGCGGAAGGGACAGGGGGCGTCCCCAGCATTTT.

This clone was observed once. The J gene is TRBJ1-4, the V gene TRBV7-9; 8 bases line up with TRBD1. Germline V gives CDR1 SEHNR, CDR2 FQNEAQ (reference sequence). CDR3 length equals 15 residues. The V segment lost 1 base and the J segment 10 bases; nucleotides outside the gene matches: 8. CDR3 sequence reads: CASSLGTGNGVKLFF. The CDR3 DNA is TGTGCCAGCAGCTTAGGGACAGGGAATGGCGTAAAACTGTTTTTT. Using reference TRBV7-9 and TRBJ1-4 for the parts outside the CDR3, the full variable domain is DTGVSQNPRHKITKRGQNVTFRCDPISEHNRLYWYRQTLGQGPEFLTYFQNEAQLEKSRLLSDRFSAERPKGSFSTLEIQRTEQGDSAMYLCASSLGTGNGVKLFFGSGTQLSVL.

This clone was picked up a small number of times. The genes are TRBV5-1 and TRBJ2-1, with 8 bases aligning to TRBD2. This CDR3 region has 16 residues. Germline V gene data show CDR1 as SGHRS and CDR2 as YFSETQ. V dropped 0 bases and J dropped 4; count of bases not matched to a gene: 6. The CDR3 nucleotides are TGCGCCAGCAGCTTGGGGCGGGGGGCAATTTACAATGAGCAGTTCTTC. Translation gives CASSLGRGAIYNEQFF.

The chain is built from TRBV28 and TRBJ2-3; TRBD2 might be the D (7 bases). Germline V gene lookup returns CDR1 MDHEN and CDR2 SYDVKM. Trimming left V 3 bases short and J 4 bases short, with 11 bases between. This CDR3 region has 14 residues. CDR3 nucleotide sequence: TGTGCCAGCAGTTTCGGGGGGCGCCCAGATACGCAGTATTTT. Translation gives CASSFGGRPDTQYF.

This chain's CDR3 is CASSEQGARAKNIQYF. For the CDR3, the DNA is TGTGCCAGCAGTGAACAGGGGGCGCGAGCCAAAAACATTCAGTACTTC. The chain couples TRBV2 to TRBJ2-4, with TRBD1 matching over 8 bases. Trimming removed 2 bases from V and 0 bases from J; junction bases left unmatched: 3. CDR1 and CDR2 from the germline V gene are SNHLY and FYNNEI. The CDR3 runs 16 residues. Drawing the rest from reference TRBV2 and TRBJ2-4, the complete variable domain is EPEVTQTPSHQVTQMGQEVILRCVPISNHLYFYWYRQILGQKVEFLVSFYNNEISEKSEIFDDQFSVERPDGSNFTLKIRSTKLEDSAMYFCASSEQGARAKNIQYFGAGTRLSVL.

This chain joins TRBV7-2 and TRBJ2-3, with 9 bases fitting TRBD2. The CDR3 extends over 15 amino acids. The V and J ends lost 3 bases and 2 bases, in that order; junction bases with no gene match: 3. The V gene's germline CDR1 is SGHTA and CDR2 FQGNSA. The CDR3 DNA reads TGTGCCAGCAGCTTGGCGGGGGGGCACACAGATACGCAGTATTTT. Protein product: CASSLAGGHTDTQYF. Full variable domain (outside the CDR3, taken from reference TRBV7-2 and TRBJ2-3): GAGVSQSPSNKVTEKGKDVELRCDPISGHTALYWYRQSLGQGLEFLIYFQGNSAPDKSGLPSDRFSAERTGGSVSTLTIQRTQQEDSAVYLCASSLAGGHTDTQYFGPGTRLTVL.

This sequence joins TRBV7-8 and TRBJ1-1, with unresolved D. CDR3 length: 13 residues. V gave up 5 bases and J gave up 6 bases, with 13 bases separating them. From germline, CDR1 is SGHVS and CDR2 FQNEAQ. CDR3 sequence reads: CASSVVTGAEAFF. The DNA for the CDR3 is TGTGCCAGCAGCGTTGTGACCGGGGCTGAAGCTTTCTTT.

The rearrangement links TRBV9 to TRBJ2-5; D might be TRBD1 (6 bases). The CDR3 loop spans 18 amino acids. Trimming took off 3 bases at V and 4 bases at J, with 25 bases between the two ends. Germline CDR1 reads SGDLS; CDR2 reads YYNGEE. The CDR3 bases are TGTGCCAGCAGCGAGGGGGTTTTTGTAGGGAGAGGGCGAGAGACCCAGTACTTC. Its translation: CASSEGVFVGRGRETQYF.